What follows is one T cell receptor beta chain and its context. 60 Vbeta and 13 Jbeta primers were used in PCR. Sequencing was performed with immunoSEQ multiplex PCR; in TCRdb, only in-frame clones are kept and a portion is missing. The sample yields 65,000 to 90,000 clones, 78% seen once. This sample stems from a study of cytomegalovirus exposure and HLA in healthy donors. Trimming removed 4 bases at V and 5 bases at J, with 23 bases between. The CDR3 runs 17 residues. Germline V gives CDR1 LGHNT, CDR2 FRNRAP. The chain has TRBV12-5 and TRBJ2-5, with D possibly TRBD2 on 7 matching bases. Specimen: PBMCs. The sequence came from a woman aged 40 to 50 in good health and CMV-seropositive. The chain's CDR3 is CASGSIRGGGGEETQYF. The CDR3 DNA is TGTGCTAGTGGTTCGATAAGAGGGGGGGGCGGGGAGGAGACCCAGTACTTC.